This T cell receptor beta chain was identified during a study of Ad26.COV2.S vaccination and SARS-CoV-2 variants. Overall study: A COV1001 Ad26.COV2.S trial-arm participant provided the sample. Dosing was one shot or two shots 56 days apart.

The repertoire was sequenced with immunoSEQ multiplex PCR; TCRdb's copy has only in-frame clones and lacks some. The table includes over 450,000 clones, approximately 90% detected once. This CDR3 comprises 13 residues. The germline V gene encodes CDR1 SEHNR and CDR2 FQNEAQ (reference sequence). Trimming took 4 bases from V and 5 from J; bases not matched to a gene: 5. Noted treatment: around 19 received Ad26.COV2.S at low or high dose, single or two shots; 5 received placebo; per-sample allocation not given. The study sampled participants on day 63 after the first vaccine or placebo injection. Participants' vaccine, an Ad26 vector, delivered Wuhan-strain SARS-CoV-2 spike.

The sequencing here drew on peripheral blood, taken in a trial of Ad26.COV2.S vaccine versus placebo. This sequence joins TRBV7-9 and TRBJ2-7; 7 nucleotides match TRBD1. This TCR was sampled from a person aged 18-65 years who received the Ad26.COV2.S COVID-19 vaccine or a placebo. This CDR3 is CASSSYRGNEQYF. DNA for the CDR3: TGTGCCAGCAGCTCCTACAGGGGCAACGAGCAGTACTTC.